This T cell receptor (beta chain) was profiled in a study of T cells of healthy individuals. MiXCR, run by TCRdb on the 5' RACE reads, gives a single entry per CDR3 protein. The sample lists 60,000 to 70,000 distinct CDR3 sequences, around 15% seen once, with about 4.4% in the top ten. This TCR was sampled from a human donor in good health.

Here the CDR3 reads CASSYSLGGMGENGYTF. CDR3 nucleotide sequence: TGTGCCAGCAGTTACTCCCTTGGGGGGATGGGGGAGAATGGCTACACCTTC. J is TRBJ1-2 and V is TRBV6-6, with D maybe TRBD1 (5 bases). Trimming removed 0 bases from V and 6 bases from J, with 20 bases in between. There are 17 residues in the CDR3. Germline V CDR1 and CDR2: MNHNY, SVGAGI (reference sequence).